This record looks at one T cell receptor beta chain sequence and its context. Its antigen is currently unknown. Some clones are missing from TCRdb's copy, which holds only in-frame ones; the method was immunoSEQ multiplex PCR. The sample lists roughly 81,000 clones, around 90% seen once, with roughly 15% in the top ten. This specimen belongs to a study of T cell responses to AZD1222 COVID-19 vaccine. General study findings and limits: Nearly half of unique spike-specific TCRs reportedly avoided B.1.351 and B.1.1.7 mutated regions.

The receptor comes from an adult in good health. This material consisted of peripheral blood, taken on day 0 of AZD1222 vaccination.

CDR3 sequence reads: CASSLVREPQHF. CDR3 DNA sequence: TGTGCCAGCAGCTTGGTGCGGGAGCCCCAGCATTTT. The chain combines TRBV5-8 with TRBJ1-5; D unclear. The CDR3 length is 12 residues. CDR1 SGHTS and CDR2 YDEGEE come from the germline V gene. The V end was cut by 0 bases, the J end by 8 bases, with 6 bases between.